The TCR beta chain described here comes from a study of T cell repertoires in cytomegalovirus infection. Study-level background: CMV infection together with matching HLA type was indicated by public TCR beta signatures. Whole-study findings and limits: Dominant in the ex vivo response were TCR beta clonotypes restricted by HLA-C and specific for CMV.

This clonotype occurred a few times. The antigen is not known. TCRdb re-analysed the reads in MiXCR, keeping a single row per CDR3 protein. Among 750,000 to 900,000 distinct CDR3 sequences, 25% to 35% were seen once, and the ten largest hold around 14%. CDR3 size: 14 residues. From germline, CDR1 is LGHNA and CDR2 YSLEER. The V end lost 4 bases, the J end lost 2 bases, and 11 bases lay between the germline ends. The clonotype was recovered from a human donor in good health (CMV status not recorded). Some clones in this sample may be carry-over from other donors' samples. Sequenced material: cultured CD8+ T cells from PBMCs, taken from culture after CMV antigen stimulation. V usage is TRBV4-3 and J usage is TRBJ1-1; no reliable D call. The CDR3 reads CASSPLEENTEAFF. CDR3 bases: TGCGCCAGCAGCCCCCTGGAGGAAAACACTGAAGCTTTCTTT.